The entry below describes one TCR beta chain. The target of this receptor is not known. No base qualities exist here, and no much larger clone lies one base off it. This entry is derived from a study of blood T cell repertoires in COVID-19 (dated by TCRdb to about 2020). General notes on the study: Samples from collaborators originated in the United States, Italy and Spain and spanned both the acute and convalescent phases of COVID-19. The prospective study material was composed of cDNA or gDNA derived from T cells, B-cell-depleted T cells, or PBMCs. Subjects who had been exposed to COVID-19, were actively infected with it, or had recovered from it provided the deeply sampled blood TCRbeta repertoires that made up the dataset. The repertoires were released in a freely available public database intended as a resource for research on the immune response to SARS-CoV-2. The samples were drawn from two sources: the first 160 participants of the ongoing ImmuneRACE study, and 1,200 or so subjects contributed by 6 global collaborators. The sample metadata nearly always contained a de-identified subject ID, COVID-19 status, age in years and sex. Where available, HLA class I and class II types were obtained from metadata supplied by the sample provider rather than from assay-based typing.

Whole blood was collected in K2EDTA tubes by collaborating institutions according to the institutions' own protocols. For TCRbeta analysis, collaborators shipped samples as frozen whole blood, isolated PBMCs, or DNA extracted from either of those sample types. TCRbeta CDR3 regions were amplified from genomic DNA using the immunoSEQ Assay, a bias-controlled multiplex PCR. Per the authors' processing: The number of nucleated cells in each sample was estimated from the amplification of reference gene primers within the assay. Sequence reads were collapsed and filtered to measure the absolute abundance of every unique TCRbeta CDR3 rearrangement. For each sample, productive Simpson clonality was calculated as the square root of Simpson's diversity index across productive rearrangements. Held by TCRdb, this immuneACCESS table contains in-frame sequences only and omits some clones. Under half of the omission traces to an unresolved V gene where checked; the cause of the rest is unknown. The V and J calls and clone size were taken over from that table, and D and trimming were inferred from the DNA. In all, the sample holds about 140,000 clones, and about four fifths of those were seen once. The ten largest clonotypes hold under 15% of the sample.

The paper's findings and limits, for the study overall: The amount of clinical and demographic metadata varied by source and participant and was provided uncurated.

The sequencing sample was made of peripheral blood. This clonotype originated in an older man with acute or convalescent COVID-19.

In nucleotide form, the sequence is TGTGCCAGCAGTGGGGAGGGAAGGAATCAGCCCCAGCATTTT. Translated, this gives CASSGEGRNQPQHF. This chain joins TRBV25-1 to TRBJ1-5, with the D gene not clear enough to name. The germline V gene gives CDR1 as MGHDK and CDR2 as SYGVNS. Counted from cysteine to phenylalanine, this CDR3 has 14 amino acids. Just the 42-base CDR3 DNA is kept, in frame starting at base 1. V is clipped by 4 bases and J by 4 bases, and the sequence between their germline boundaries is 11 bases long.